This entry is about one T cell receptor beta chain. What it binds is not known. These data are taken from a study of siplizumab effects on memory and regulatory T cells. General study points: A major contribution to the alloresponse seemed to be made by naive T cells, which seemed more diverse than memory cells. Sequences below about 10^-5 frequency were poorly captured. As a result, only a minor fraction of alloreactive clones mapped to unstimulated subsets. Treg-derived clones made up an average of roughly 70% of mappable alloreactive CD4+ clones with siplizumab and 25% to 30% in controls. The drug siplizumab significantly decreased the alloreactive sequences that could be traced to unstimulated CD4+ memory cells.

The CDR3 is 14 amino acids. The V gene's germline CDR1 is SGHTA and CDR2 FQGTGA. V lost 0 bases, J lost 5 bases, and 10 bases lay in between. Some clones are missing from TCRdb's copy, which holds only in-frame ones; the method was immunoSEQ multiplex PCR. The sample shows tens of thousands of clones, about nine tenths of them seen only once. The V and J genes are TRBV7-3 and TRBJ1-2, with D unresolved. The sample consisted of Tregs sorted from blood. The receptor's source is a human donor in good health. The CDR3 here is CASSLTGFNYGYTF. The CDR3 nucleotides read TGTGCCAGCAGCTTAACAGGGTTTAATTATGGCTACACCTTC.